This entry lists 11 T cell receptor beta chains sequenced from one sample in a study of T-cell memory formation after mild COVID-19. TCRdb re-called the 5' RACE reads with MiXCR, one entry per CDR3 protein. In the table there are more than 150,000 distinct CDR3 sequences, over 20% of which are singletons. The sequencing sample was made of PBMCs or a T cell subset sorted from them (not recorded which). These receptors all stem from an adult woman who had mild COVID-19 (a few samples of this study predate the infection). Cell type and time point are not known.

The chain couples TRBV7-2 to TRBJ1-2; tentative D call: TRBD1 (6 bases). Germline loops: CDR1 SGHTA, CDR2 FQGNSA. The CDR3 has 16 amino acids. Trimming removed 4 bases from V and 8 bases from J, with 23 bases in between. The CDR3 loop is CASSYLPAGGAEGYTF. CDR3 in DNA: TGTGCCAGCAGCTACCTACCCGCCGGGGGCGCGGAAGGCTACACCTTC.

This clonotype was detected only a few times. V usage is TRBV7-2 and J usage is TRBJ2-5; possibly TRBD2 for D (6 bases). The CDR3 covers 14 residues. Germline CDR1 is SGHTA and CDR2 is FQGNSA. V lost 7 bases, J lost 4 bases, and 16 bases lay in between. The chain's CDR3 is CASTDPGLGETQYF. The CDR3 nucleotides read TGTGCCAGCACCGACCCGGGACTTGGAGAGACCCAGTACTTC.

This clonotype showed up just a few times. In DNA, the CDR3 is TGTGCCATCAGTAATCGGGAAAAACTAGGGATCACCGGGGAGCTGTTTTTT. Its translation: CAISNREKLGITGELFF. This chain connects TRBV10-3 to TRBJ2-2, with D perhaps TRBD2 (5 bases). The germline gives CDR1 ENHRY, CDR2 SYGVKD. This CDR3 is built from 17 residues. Trimming removed 5 bases at V and 4 bases at J, with 20 bases between.

This clonotype has more than one count but fewer than ten. The chain recombines TRBV7-9 with TRBJ1-1; 7 nucleotides line up with TRBD1. Per germline, CDR1 SEHNR and CDR2 FQNEAQ (reference sequence). V gave up 6 bases and J gave up 8 bases; unmatched junction bases: 9. The CDR3 length is 13 residues. CDR3 protein: CASSPETGREAFF. CDR3 bases: TGTGCCAGCAGTCCCGAGACAGGGAGAGAAGCTTTCTTT. Drawing the rest from reference TRBV7-9 and TRBJ1-1, the complete variable domain is DTGVSQNPRHKITKRGQNVTFRCDPISEHNRLYWYRQTLGQGPEFLTYFQNEAQLEKSRLLSDRFSAERPKGSFSTLEIQRTEQGDSAMYLCASSPETGREAFFGQGTRLTVV.

This clonotype was detected only a few times. This chain links TRBV4-1 with TRBJ2-1, with TRBD2 identical over 14 bases. Germline CDR1 reads MGHRA; CDR2 reads YSYEKL. After removal of 3 bases from V and 6 bases from J, the junction contained 4 bases not matched to a gene. The CDR3 is 16 amino acids. The CDR3 nucleotides read TGCGCCAGCAGCCATTGGGGACTAGCGGGGGTCAATGAGCAGTTCTTC. Translation gives CASSHWGLAGVNEQFF.

V gene TRBV13 combines with J gene TRBJ1-1, with D uncertain. The CDR3 is 11 residues long. Germline CDR1 PRHDT, CDR2 FYEKMQ (reference sequence). V lost 5 bases, J lost 11 bases, and 12 bases lay in between. The CDR3 spells CASSLWTGAFF. The CDR3 DNA reads TGTGCCAGCAGCCTCTGGACTGGGGCTTTCTTT.

At least ten counts were recorded for this clonotype. The V and J genes are TRBV24-1 and TRBJ2-2; D call uncertain. CDR1 is KGHDR and CDR2 is SFDVKD in the germline V gene. This CDR3 spans 14 amino acids. The ends were cut back, 4 bases at V and 6 bases at J, with 11 bases in the middle. As DNA, the CDR3 is TGTGCCACCAGTGAAGCTGAACCTCCCGGGGAGCTGTTTTTT. Protein product: CATSEAEPPGELFF.

This clonotype was detected only a few times. The rearrangement uses TRBV6-2 or TRBV6-3 and TRBJ2-7; 7 nucleotides line up with TRBD2. The trim removed 6 bases at V and 0 bases at J, leaving 11 bases unmatched. Looked up from germline, CDR1 is MNHEY and CDR2 is SVGEGT. CDR3 length: 16 amino acids. CDR3 DNA sequence: TGTGCCAGCAGGAGCCAGCGGGACCGGAGCTCCTACGAGCAGTACTTC. It yields the protein CASRSQRDRSSYEQYF.

The chain is built from TRBV4-3 and TRBJ2-3; perhaps TRBD1 as D (5 bases). V lost 3 bases to trimming and J lost 0 bases, with 13 bases between them. CDR1 and CDR2 (germline): LGHNA, YSLEER. This CDR3 spans 16 amino acids. The CDR3 nucleotides are TGCGCCAGCAGCCAGTACCCTGGGGCCAGCACAGATACGCAGTATTTT. Its protein is CASSQYPGASTDTQYF.

In this sample, this clonotype turned up a few times. The DNA of the CDR3 is TGTGCCAGCAGCTTACAGGGGGGAGAAACTGAAGCTTTCTTT. This codes for CASSLQGGETEAFF. The chain recombines TRBV7-9 with TRBJ1-1, with 7 bases fitting TRBD1. CDR1 SEHNR and CDR2 FQNEAQ come from the germline V gene (reference sequence). V shed 2 bases and J 5 bases; nucleotides not matched to a gene: 5. CDR3 length equals 14 residues.

This chain uses TRBV25-1 with TRBJ2-2; a weak D match, TRBD2 (5 bases). This CDR3 is 15 amino acids long. The V gene's germline CDR1 is MGHDK and CDR2 SYGVNS. V was cut by 1 base and J by 7 bases, with 13 bases left in between. CDR3 sequence: CASSEFSAGGGELFF. As DNA, the CDR3 is TGTGCCAGCAGTGAATTTTCGGCCGGAGGCGGGGAGCTGTTTTTT.